This T cell receptor (beta chain) was sequenced for a study of beta chain features in type 1 diabetes. After removal of 0 bases from V and 8 bases from J, the junction contained 8 bases not matched to a gene. Germline CDR1 is LNHNV and CDR2 is YYDKDF (reference sequence). The CDR3 runs to 15 residues. Study observations and caveats: Possible PCR preference for shorter templates applied equally to patients and controls. High TCR expression in some cells could lead to their over-representation in cDNA sequencing. The naive, central memory and Treg TCRB repertoires of patients appeared to be more similar to one another than those of healthy donors. Moderate yet significant TCRB CDR3 shortening was seen in Type 1 diabetes patients in all four CD4+ subsets.

Expressed TCRB transcripts were sequenced, since all the RNA that had been isolated was reverse transcribed. The protocol was immunoSEQ multiplex PCR, while the TCRdb copy is restricted to in-frame clones and leaves out a portion. In the table there are about 620,000 clones, about 14% of which are singletons. This clone was detected many times. As yet, its antigen is unknown. The source is a man aged 18 to 30 in good health. Sequences were obtained from naive CD4+ T cells from blood. The rearrangement uses TRBV15 and TRBJ2-7, with 9 bases aligning to TRBD1. CDR3 sequence (DNA): TGTGCCACCAGCAGAGATCCGGGACAGGGTACGAAGCAGTACTTC. This sequence encodes CATSRDPGQGTKQYF.